This entry lists 26 T cell receptor beta chains sequenced from one sample in a study of T cell repertoires in cytomegalovirus infection (dated by TCRdb to the late 2010s). TCRdb names Illumina HiSeq 1500 as the instrument used. TCRdb itself trimmed the public reads at Q25 with fastp, ran MiXCR and retained productive beta chains. Duplicate CDR3 protein sequences are folded into a single record with the most common DNA and genes. The sample table holds roughly 760,000 distinct CDR3 sequences, of which 35% were seen once. The top ten clonotypes cover more than 2.5% of the sample. The sequencing input was PBMCs. All receptors derive from a human donor in good health (CMV status not recorded). Some clones in this sample may be carry-over from other donors' samples.

The chain recombines TRBV28 with TRBJ2-7, with D perhaps assigned TRBD1 or TRBD2 (6 bases each). The CDR3 contains 16 residues. The germline gives CDR1 MDHEN, CDR2 SYDVKM. Trimming removed 2 bases at V and 2 bases at J, with 16 bases between. CDR3 nucleotide sequence: TGTGCCAGCAGTTTAAGTAGGAGGGGGTCACCCTACGAGCAGTACTTC. Translating it yields CASSLSRRGSPYEQYF.

This clonotype was found once. J is TRBJ2-7 and V is TRBV9, with TRBD1 identical over 10 bases. The last part of the DNA fits TRBJ2-1 better; the J call may be wrong. Germline V lookup: CDR1 SGDLS, CDR2 YYNGEE. This CDR3 is 14 amino acids long. Here the CDR3 DNA reads TGTGCCAGCAGCGTATCCGGGACAGGGGTAGAGCAGTTCTTC. As protein: CASSVSGTGVEQFF.

The table lists this clonotype with a few counts. The chain uses TRBV10-3 and TRBJ2-7, with 9 bases that match TRBD1. Looked up from germline, CDR1 is ENHRY and CDR2 is SYGVKD. The CDR3 is 15 residues long. V was clipped by 0 bases and J by 7 bases; unmatched bases: 7. The CDR3 DNA is TGTGCCATCAGTGAGTCGACGGGACAGGGTGTAGAGCAGTACTTC. Translating gives CAISESTGQGVEQYF.

A single count supports this clonotype. Since no conserved phenylalanine or tryptophan closes the CDR3, a read error is the likely cause. The V call is TRBV19, the J call TRBJ1-5; D uncertain. The CDR3 consists of 17 residues. Trimming took off 3 bases at V and 0 bases at J, with 15 bases between the two ends. Germline-derived CDR1 and CDR2 are LNHDA and SQIVND (reference sequence). CDR3 sequence (DNA): TGTGCCAGTAGTATGGCGGAGCGAGGGAATAGCAATCAGCCCCAGCATTGT. Its protein is CASSMAERGNSNQPQHC.

This clonotype was seen more than once but under ten times. The chain carries TRBV4-1 and TRBJ2-2; D gene unclear. The CDR3 has 14 residues. The V and J ends lost 1 base and 4 bases respectively, with 7 bases between them. The germline V gene encodes CDR1 MGHRA and CDR2 YSYEKL. CDR3 amino acids: CASSQVGFTGELFF. The CDR3 DNA follows: TGCGCCAGCAGCCAAGTAGGGTTCACCGGGGAGCTGTTTTTT.

This chain connects TRBV18 to TRBJ2-1; perhaps TRBD1 as D (5 bases). V lost 6 bases and J lost 5, with 23 bases in between. The germline gives CDR1 KGHSH, CDR2 LQKENI. The CDR3 covers 17 residues. CDR3: CASSQPNHFTGHNEQFF. Written as DNA, the CDR3 is TGTGCCAGCTCCCAACCGAATCACTTCACAGGCCACAATGAGCAGTTCTTC.

This clonotype was detected a few times. The J gene is TRBJ1-5, the V gene TRBV2, with D uncertain. There are 14 residues in the CDR3. Germline-derived CDR1 and CDR2 are SNHLY and FYNNEI. The V and J ends lost 0 bases and 9 bases respectively, with 12 bases between them. The CDR3 bases are TGTGCCAGCAGTGAAGCGCGGGGTGGACCGCCCCAGCATTTT. It codes for CASSEARGGPPQHF.

The J gene is TRBJ1-2, the V gene TRBV7-6; D call uncertain. In germline, CDR1 is SGHVS, CDR2 FNYEAQ. This CDR3 has 14 residues. Trimming removed 1 base from V and 8 bases from J, with 14 bases in between. CDR3 in amino acids: CASSLDGQRGGYTF. CDR3 DNA sequence: TGTGCCAGCAGCTTAGACGGGCAGAGAGGAGGCTACACCTTC.

The chain recombines TRBV6-5 with TRBJ2-5; D may be TRBD1 (5 bases). CDR3 length: 16 residues. Trimming left V 5 bases short and J 6 bases short, with 22 bases between. Germline V gives CDR1 MNHEY, CDR2 SVGAGI. This CDR3 is CASSRTHSRGLKTQYF. CDR3 in DNA: TGTGCCAGCAGTCGTACTCATAGTAGGGGCTTGAAGACCCAGTACTTC.

This sequence joins TRBV12-5 and TRBJ2-3, with 7 bases that match TRBD2. Germline V gives CDR1 LGHNT, CDR2 FRNRAP. V trimming: 4 bases; J trimming: 2 bases; junction bases outside the gene matches: 6. CDR3 length: 15 amino acids. The CDR3 bases are TGTGCTAGTGGTTCGGGGACTACTGACACAGATACGCAGTATTTT. This translates into CASGSGTTDTDTQYF.

This clonotype has a count of ten or more. The chain has TRBV20-1 and TRBJ1-1, with D hard to call. This CDR3 has 12 residues. CDR1 is DFQATT and CDR2 is SNEGSKA in the germline V gene (reference sequence). Deletions cut 2 bases from V and 4 bases from J, with 8 bases between. The CDR3 sequence: CSARYGLTEAFF. The CDR3 DNA reads as TGCAGTGCTAGATACGGTCTCACTGAAGCTTTCTTT.

For this clonotype: A clone one base away is much larger, so this may be a read error. It is likely a read error, because the conserved phenylalanine at the end of the CDR3 is missing. The chain couples TRBV7-2 to TRBJ1-5; a weak D match, TRBD1 (5 bases). Germline lookup yields CDR1 SGHTA and CDR2 FQGNSA. Trimming pared 2 bases from V and 8 bases from J, leaving 19 bases between. The CDR3 spans 16 residues. The CDR3 loop is CASSLRKRGGWKPQHY. CDR3 coding DNA: TGTGCCAGCAGCTTACGGAAAAGGGGCGGGTGGAAGCCCCAGCATTAT.

As to this clonotype: The conserved final phenylalanine or tryptophan is absent from the CDR3, which likely points to a read error. The chain carries TRBV7-2 and TRBJ1-2; D unresolved. V was clipped by 4 bases and J by 4 bases, with 13 bases between them. Germline values: CDR1 SGHTA, CDR2 FQGNSA. The CDR3 covers 14 residues. This CDR3 reads CASSSQILPYGYTL. The CDR3 coding sequence is TGTGCCAGCAGCTCCCAAATCCTTCCCTATGGCTACACCTTA.

In its sample, this clonotype was seen a few times. V and J are TRBV28 and TRBJ2-7; D unresolved. Deletions cut 3 bases from V and 1 base from J, with 16 bases between. Germline CDR1 is MDHEN and CDR2 is SYDVKM. The CDR3 is 16 residues long. The CDR3 sequence is CASSFLVRQASYEQYF. As DNA, the CDR3 is TGTGCCAGCAGTTTTCTGGTTCGGCAGGCTTCCTACGAGCAGTACTTC. The whole variable domain, remainder taken from reference TRBV28 and TRBJ2-7, is DVKVTQSSRYLVKRTGEKVFLECVQDMDHENMFWYRQDPGLGLRLIYFSYDVKMKEKGDIPEGYSVSREKKERFSLILESASTNQTSMYLCASSFLVRQASYEQYFGPGTRLTVT.

At least ten counts were recorded for this clonotype. The chain is built from TRBV28 and TRBJ1-5; a possible D gene is TRBD1 (5 bases). Looked up from germline, CDR1 is MDHEN and CDR2 is SYDVKM. Trimming cost V 6 bases and J 7 bases, with 16 bases left between them. The CDR3 covers 14 residues. CDR3 coding DNA: TGTGCCAGCAGCTTAGGCGGGGCTGGACAGCCCCAGCATTTT. Protein: CASSLGGAGQPQHF.

In the case of this clonotype: An end of the junction differs from the germline gene, which may be a read error. J is TRBJ2-1 and V is TRBV7-2; 7 bases fit TRBD1. Germline CDR1 and CDR2: SGHTA and FQGNSA. The CDR3 runs to 13 residues. The CDR3 DNA is TGTGCCAGCAGCTCGCGGACAGGCGATGAGAAGTCCTTC. Protein sequence: CASSSRTGDEKSF.

This clonotype was found a few times. V gene TRBV7-3 combines with J gene TRBJ2-2; D may be TRBD2 (6 bases). The CDR3 runs 16 residues. Germline V gives CDR1 SGHTA, CDR2 FQGTGA. V was trimmed by 5 bases and J by 2 bases, leaving 15 bases between them. CDR3 amino acids: CASSPTEGRNTGELFF. CDR3 DNA: TGTGCCAGCAGCCCAACGGAGGGACGTAACACCGGGGAGCTGTTTTTT.

This sequence joins TRBV28 and TRBJ1-4; tentative D call: TRBD1 (5 bases). Trimming left V 5 bases short and J 3 bases short, with 13 bases between. The CDR3 contains 15 residues. CDR1 MDHEN and CDR2 SYDVKM come from the germline V gene. This chain's CDR3 is CASSLHGGANEKLFF. DNA of the CDR3: TGTGCCAGCAGTCTGCATGGGGGTGCTAATGAAAAACTGTTTTTT.

The J gene is TRBJ1-3, the V gene TRBV6-1, with 7 bases matching TRBD1. The V gene end was trimmed by 6 bases and the J gene end by 15 bases; junction bases not matched to a gene: 5. Germline V gene data show CDR1 as MNHNS and CDR2 as SASEGT. The CDR3 is 10 amino acids. The CDR3 region is CASSEYRGYF. The CDR3 DNA reads TGTGCCAGCAGCGAGTACAGGGGATATTTT.

V usage is TRBV6-5 and J usage is TRBJ1-4; unclear D gene. The CDR3 runs 13 residues. In germline, CDR1 is MNHEY, CDR2 SVGAGI. The ends were cut back, 4 bases at V and 8 bases at J, with 11 bases in the middle. CDR3 sequence: CASSSWVGEKLFF. The CDR3 bases are TGTGCCAGCAGTTCCTGGGTGGGCGAAAAACTGTTTTTT.

This clonotype was observed a few times. The gene calls are TRBV6-5 and TRBJ2-2; 16 positions match TRBD2. This CDR3 comprises 18 residues. Germline V gives CDR1 MNHEY, CDR2 SVGAGI. With V trimmed by 4 bases and J by 3 bases, 5 bases remained unmatched. The CDR3 DNA reads TGTGCCAGCAGTTTCGGGACTAGCGGGGGGGCGTACACCGGGGAGCTGTTTTTT. Amino acid sequence: CASSFGTSGGAYTGELFF.

This clonotype was picked up a small number of times. The chain uses TRBV28 and TRBJ2-7, with D unresolved. This CDR3 has 16 amino acids. Trimming removed 6 bases from V and 2 bases from J, with 20 bases in between. Germline V CDR1 and CDR2: MDHEN, SYDVKM. The CDR3 DNA follows: TGTGCCAGCAGCCCACGACAACAGTATACCCCCTACGAGCAGTACTTC. It specifies CASSPRQQYTPYEQYF. Combining the CDR3 with reference TRBV28 and TRBJ2-7 gives the whole variable domain DVKVTQSSRYLVKRTGEKVFLECVQDMDHENMFWYRQDPGLGLRLIYFSYDVKMKEKGDIPEGYSVSREKKERFSLILESASTNQTSMYLCASSPRQQYTPYEQYFGPGTRLTVT.

As for this clonotype: A much bigger clone sits one base away, suggesting this may be a read error. The rearrangement joins TRBV7-6 to TRBJ1-4; TRBD1 matches 10 bases. V shed 7 bases, J shed 8 bases, and the junction held 13 bases outside the gene matches. Germline V gene sequence: CDR1 SGHVS, CDR2 FNYEAQ. The CDR3 runs 16 residues. CDR3 DNA sequence: TGTGCCAGCACCGAGACAGGGGGCTTTGTTAACGAAAAACTGTTTTTT. This translates into CASTETGGFVNEKLFF.

The gene calls are TRBV28 and TRBJ1-2, with D possibly being TRBD1 (6 bases). This CDR3 region has 14 residues. Germline-derived CDR1 and CDR2 are MDHEN and SYDVKM. V dropped 3 bases and J dropped 4 bases, with 12 bases sitting between them. CDR3 DNA: TGTGCCAGCAGTTTTGAGGGGGGTAGCTATGGCTACACCTTC. It specifies CASSFEGGSYGYTF.

The chain uses TRBV19 and TRBJ2-3, with TRBD2 matching 13 bases. The junction had 7 bases not matched to a gene; V was cut back by 5 bases and J by 5 bases. The CDR3 runs 16 residues. Germline V gene lookup returns CDR1 LNHDA and CDR2 SQIVND (reference sequence). The CDR3 DNA reads TGTGCCAGTAGTCTCCCGACTAGCGGGGGGCGAGATACGCAGTATTTT. Residues: CASSLPTSGGRDTQYF.

V and J are TRBV5-5 and TRBJ1-2, with TRBD1 as a possible D gene (5 bases). The CDR3 runs 14 residues. In germline, CDR1 is SGHKS, CDR2 YYEKEE (reference sequence). The V and J ends lost 1 base and 4 bases respectively, with 11 bases between them. Here the CDR3 reads CASSLQGETYGYTF. The CDR3 DNA reads as TGTGCCAGCAGCTTGCAGGGTGAAACCTATGGCTACACCTTC.